A selection of T cell receptor beta chains follows, all from one sample in a study of cytomegalovirus exposure and HLA in healthy donors. Assay: immunoSEQ multiplex PCR; the TCRdb copy retains only in-frame clones and omits some. The profile shows some 140,000 clones, over 60% of them singletons. Sequenced sample: PBMCs. These receptors were obtained from a young man in good health and CMV-seronegative. Each CDR3 is given with its conserved first and last residue. D genes are given only for firm matches. Clone size appears in some rows only: once, few, many, or a class for an expanded clone.

d_gene: .; j_gene: TRBJ2-5; abundance: .; v_gene: TRBV7-6; CDR3aa: CASSLMRTQETQYF; CDR3nt: TGTGCCAGCAGCTTAATGAGAACCCAAGAGACCCAGTACTTC
d_gene: .; j_gene: TRBJ2-2; abundance: .; v_gene: TRBV28; CDR3aa: CASRELSATNTGELFF; CDR3nt: TGTGCCAGCAGGGAACTTAGCGCGACGAACACCGGGGAGCTGTTTTTT
d_gene: .; j_gene: TRBJ1-3; abundance: .; v_gene: TRBV6-1; CDR3aa: CASSEEVGPRSGNTIYF; CDR3nt: TGTGCCAGCAGTGAAGAGGTGGGCCCCCGTTCTGGAAACACCATATATTTT
d_gene: .; j_gene: TRBJ2-6; abundance: .; v_gene: TRBV9; CDR3aa: CASSVELTGSTGANVLTF; CDR3nt: TGTGCCAGCAGCGTAGAACTCACAGGGAGCACTGGGGCCAACGTCCTGACTTTC
d_gene: .; j_gene: TRBJ2-7; abundance: .; v_gene: TRBV6-1; CDR3aa: CVSSEAPSRGTVSYEQYF; CDR3nt: TGTGTCAGCAGTGAAGCCCCAAGCCGGGGGACAGTCTCCTACGAGCAGTACTTC
d_gene: TRBD1; j_gene: TRBJ2-7; abundance: .; v_gene: TRBV29-1; CDR3aa: CSVSPGQGAYEQYF; CDR3nt: TGCAGCGTTTCCCCGGGACAGGGGGCTTACGAGCAGTACTTC
d_gene: TRBD2; j_gene: TRBJ2-5; abundance: .; v_gene: TRBV5-5; CDR3aa: CVSSLLGRGETQYF; CDR3nt: TGTGTCAGCAGCTTGCTCGGGAGGGGAGAGACCCAGTACTTC
d_gene: .; j_gene: TRBJ2-1; abundance: .; v_gene: TRBV11-2; CDR3aa: CASSSTAGLSSYNEQFF; CDR3nt: TGTGCCAGCAGTTCGACAGCGGGCTTGAGCTCCTACAATGAGCAGTTCTTC
d_gene: .; j_gene: TRBJ1-2; abundance: few; v_gene: TRBV25-1; CDR3aa: CARAGAYGYTF; CDR3nt: TGTGCCAGAGCGGGGGCGTATGGCTACACCTTC
d_gene: .; j_gene: TRBJ1-2; abundance: .; v_gene: TRBV5-1; CDR3aa: CASSLGLQIYYGYTF; CDR3nt: TGCGCCAGCAGCTTGGGTCTTCAGATCTACTATGGCTACACCTTC
d_gene: TRBD1; j_gene: TRBJ1-1; abundance: .; v_gene: TRBV6-1; CDR3aa: CASSGGQGMSTEAFF; CDR3nt: TGTGCCAGCAGTGGGGGACAGGGTATGAGCACTGAAGCTTTCTTT
d_gene: .; j_gene: TRBJ1-5; abundance: .; v_gene: TRBV6-5; CDR3aa: CASSYSRGQPQHF; CDR3nt: TGTGCCAGCAGTTACTCTCGAGGGCAGCCCCAGCATTTT
d_gene: .; j_gene: TRBJ1-1; abundance: .; v_gene: TRBV13; CDR3aa: CASSLSGASTEAFF; CDR3nt: TGTGCCAGCAGCTTATCAGGGGCTAGCACTGAAGCTTTCTTT
d_gene: .; j_gene: TRBJ2-7; abundance: .; v_gene: TRBV2; CDR3aa: CASRTGGYEQYF; CDR3nt: TGTGCCAGCAGGACAGGTGGCTACGAGCAGTACTTC
d_gene: TRBD2; j_gene: TRBJ2-7; abundance: .; v_gene: TRBV2; CDR3aa: CASTTSGTYEQYF; CDR3nt: TGTGCCAGCACGACTAGCGGTACCTACGAGCAGTACTTC
d_gene: .; j_gene: TRBJ1-3; abundance: once; v_gene: TRBV10-3; CDR3aa: CAITTSSGDTIYF; CDR3nt: TGTGCCATCACTACTTCGTCAGGCGACACCATATATTTT
d_gene: TRBD1; j_gene: TRBJ1-1; abundance: .; v_gene: TRBV5-1; CDR3aa: CASTLFDRGLGTEAFF; CDR3nt: TGCGCCAGCACCTTATTTGACAGGGGGCTCGGCACTGAAGCTTTCTTT
d_gene: TRBD2; j_gene: TRBJ2-3; abundance: .; v_gene: TRBV5-1; CDR3aa: CASSSLAGATDTQYF; CDR3nt: TGCGCCAGCAGCTCGTTAGCGGGAGCCACAGATACGCAGTATTTT
d_gene: TRBD1; j_gene: TRBJ1-1; abundance: .; v_gene: TRBV4-1; CDR3aa: CASSQERVRGTGSNTEAFF; CDR3nt: TGCGCCAGCAGCCAAGAACGCGTCAGAGGGACAGGGTCGAACACTGAAGCTTTCTTT
d_gene: .; j_gene: TRBJ2-3; abundance: .; v_gene: TRBV15; CDR3aa: CATSRARGGGDTQYF; CDR3nt: TGTGCCACCAGCAGAGCGCGGGGTGGAGGAGATACGCAGTATTTT
d_gene: .; j_gene: TRBJ1-2; abundance: .; v_gene: TRBV7-9; CDR3aa: CASSDRTADGYTF; CDR3nt: TGTGCCAGCAGCGACCGGACAGCGGATGGCTACACCTTC
d_gene: TRBD1; j_gene: TRBJ2-7; abundance: .; v_gene: TRBV11-1; CDR3aa: CASSLAGDRADEQYF; CDR3nt: TGTGCCAGCAGCTTAGCGGGGGACAGGGCCGACGAGCAGTACTTC
d_gene: .; j_gene: TRBJ1-1; abundance: .; v_gene: TRBV4-2; CDR3aa: CASSESRGMNTEAFF; CDR3nt: TGTGCCAGCAGCGAAAGTAGGGGAATGAACACTGAAGCTTTCTTT
d_gene: TRBD1; j_gene: TRBJ2-2; abundance: .; v_gene: TRBV5-1; CDR3aa: CASSRINRQGRDTGELFF; CDR3nt: TGCGCCAGCAGCCGGATTAACCGACAGGGGAGAGACACCGGGGAGCTGTTTTTT
d_gene: TRBD2; j_gene: TRBJ2-1; abundance: .; v_gene: TRBV2; CDR3aa: CASSEIAGVDNEQLF; CDR3nt: TGTGCCAGCAGTGAAATAGCGGGAGTGGACAATGAGCAGCTCTTC
d_gene: TRBD1; j_gene: TRBJ2-2; abundance: .; v_gene: TRBV6-4; CDR3aa: CASKGQGDTGELFF; CDR3nt: TGTGCCAGCAAGGGACAGGGTGACACCGGGGAGCTGTTTTTT
d_gene: TRBD2; j_gene: TRBJ2-1; abundance: .; v_gene: TRBV9; CDR3aa: CASSATSGTNEQFF; CDR3nt: TGTGCCAGCAGCGCGACTAGCGGAACAAATGAGCAGTTCTTC
d_gene: TRBD2; j_gene: TRBJ2-1; abundance: .; v_gene: TRBV27; CDR3aa: CASSPYRTSGFNEQFF; CDR3nt: TGTGCCAGCAGCCCCTACCGGACTAGCGGGTTTAATGAGCAGTTCTTC
d_gene: TRBD2; j_gene: TRBJ2-1; abundance: .; v_gene: TRBV7-8; CDR3aa: CASREGRGRAVNEQFF; CDR3nt: TGTGCCAGCAGAGAGGGGCGCGGGAGGGCCGTTAATGAGCAGTTCTTC
d_gene: TRBD2; j_gene: TRBJ2-7; abundance: few; v_gene: TRBV13; CDR3aa: CASSISGTSSYEQYF; CDR3nt: TGTGCCAGCAGCATCTCCGGGACTAGTTCCTACGAGCAGTACTTC
d_gene: .; j_gene: TRBJ2-1; abundance: once; v_gene: TRBV30; CDR3aa: CAWSVAGSSYNEQFF; CDR3nt: TGTGCCTGGAGTGTTGCCGGTTCCTCCTACAATGAGCAGTTCTTC
d_gene: TRBD1; j_gene: TRBJ1-2; abundance: few; v_gene: TRBV7-3; CDR3aa: CASSGDRGVYGYTF; CDR3nt: TGTGCCAGCAGCGGGGACAGGGGGGTCTATGGCTACACCTTC
d_gene: .; j_gene: TRBJ1-5; abundance: .; v_gene: TRBV12-5; CDR3aa: CASGFIQGYNQPQHF; CDR3nt: TGTGCTAGTGGTTTTATTCAGGGGTACAATCAGCCCCAGCATTTT
d_gene: .; j_gene: TRBJ2-5; abundance: .; v_gene: TRBV5-6; CDR3aa: CASSFQGVKETQYF; CDR3nt: TGTGCCAGCAGCTTTCAAGGGGTTAAAGAGACCCAGTACTTC
d_gene: .; j_gene: TRBJ1-6; abundance: .; v_gene: TRBV2; CDR3aa: CASRETVPSPLHF; CDR3nt: TGTGCCAGCAGGGAGACAGTCCCCTCACCCCTCCACTTT
d_gene: .; j_gene: TRBJ2-5; abundance: .; v_gene: TRBV9; CDR3aa: CASSRTDSQETQYF; CDR3nt: TGTGCCAGCAGCAGGACAGACTCTCAAGAGACCCAGTACTTC
d_gene: .; j_gene: TRBJ2-7; abundance: .; v_gene: TRBV7-9; CDR3aa: CASRGPAGLTYEQYF; CDR3nt: TGTGCCAGCAGAGGGCCGGCGGGCCTAACCTACGAGCAGTACTTC
d_gene: TRBD2; j_gene: TRBJ2-1; abundance: .; v_gene: TRBV27; CDR3aa: CASRTSGYNEQFF; CDR3nt: TGTGCCAGCAGGACTAGCGGATACAATGAGCAGTTCTTC
d_gene: .; j_gene: TRBJ1-5; abundance: few; v_gene: TRBV30; CDR3aa: CAWSVPRSYSNQPQHF; CDR3nt: TGTGCCTGGAGTGTACCGCGGAGTTATAGCAATCAGCCCCAGCATTTT
d_gene: TRBD1; j_gene: TRBJ1-5; abundance: .; v_gene: TRBV5-5; CDR3aa: CASSLGAGGLSNQPQHF; CDR3nt: TGTGCCAGCAGCTTGGGGGCAGGGGGCTTGAGCAATCAGCCCCAGCATTTT
d_gene: .; j_gene: TRBJ1-1; abundance: .; v_gene: TRBV13; CDR3aa: CASSLNTNTEAFF; CDR3nt: TGTGCCAGCAGCCTTAACACGAACACTGAAGCTTTCTTT
d_gene: TRBD2; j_gene: TRBJ2-5; abundance: .; v_gene: TRBV6-5; CDR3aa: CASSWTSGIETQYF; CDR3nt: TGTGCCAGCAGTTGGACTAGCGGGATCGAGACCCAGTACTTC
d_gene: .; j_gene: TRBJ2-7; abundance: .; v_gene: TRBV10-3; CDR3aa: CAIRGTGPYEQYF; CDR3nt: TGTGCCATCAGGGGAACAGGCCCCTACGAGCAGTACTTC
d_gene: .; j_gene: TRBJ2-1; abundance: .; v_gene: TRBV20-1; CDR3aa: CSAKAGHEQFF; CDR3nt: TGCAGTGCTAAAGCGGGCCATGAGCAGTTCTTC
d_gene: TRBD1; j_gene: TRBJ2-7; abundance: .; v_gene: TRBV19; CDR3aa: CASSILGQGQNYEQYF; CDR3nt: TGTGCCAGTAGTATCCTCGGACAGGGGCAGAACTACGAGCAGTACTTC
d_gene: .; j_gene: TRBJ2-3; abundance: .; v_gene: TRBV5-6; CDR3aa: CAISLEGGRNTQYF; CDR3nt: TGTGCCATCAGCTTGGAAGGGGGAAGGAATACGCAGTATTTT
d_gene: .; j_gene: TRBJ2-2; abundance: .; v_gene: TRBV7-7; CDR3aa: CASSSNTGELSF; CDR3nt: TGTGCTAGCAGCTCGAACACCGGGGAGCTGTCTTTT
d_gene: TRBD1; j_gene: TRBJ2-2; abundance: .; v_gene: TRBV18; CDR3aa: CASVLTGGTGELFF; CDR3nt: TGTGCCAGCGTACTTACAGGGGGCACCGGGGAGCTGTTTTTT
d_gene: .; j_gene: TRBJ2-7; abundance: .; v_gene: TRBV4-1; CDR3aa: CASSLGGAPYEQYF; CDR3nt: TGCGCCAGCAGCCTGGGGGGGGCGCCCTACGAGCAGTACTTC
d_gene: .; j_gene: TRBJ1-5; abundance: .; v_gene: TRBV2; CDR3aa: CASAGDQPQHF; CDR3nt: TGTGCCAGCGCGGGAGATCAGCCCCAGCATTTT
d_gene: TRBD2; j_gene: TRBJ2-7; abundance: .; v_gene: TRBV28; CDR3aa: CASSLPGLAGLQYF; CDR3nt: TGTGCCAGCAGCTTACCCGGACTAGCGGGATTGCAGTACTTC